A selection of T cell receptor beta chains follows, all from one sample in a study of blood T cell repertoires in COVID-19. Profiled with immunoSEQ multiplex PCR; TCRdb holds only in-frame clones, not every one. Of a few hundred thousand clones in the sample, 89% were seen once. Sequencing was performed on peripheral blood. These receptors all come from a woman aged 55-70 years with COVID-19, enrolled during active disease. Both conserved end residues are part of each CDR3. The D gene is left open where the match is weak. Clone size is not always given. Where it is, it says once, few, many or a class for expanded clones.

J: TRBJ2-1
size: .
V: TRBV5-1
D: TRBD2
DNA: TGCGCCAGCAGCCCAGGACTAGCGGGGGGTGAGTGGTCCTACAATGAGCAGTTCTTC
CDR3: CASSPGLAGGEWSYNEQFF

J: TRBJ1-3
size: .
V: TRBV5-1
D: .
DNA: TGCGCCAGCAGCTCCGATAGGGGCTTTGGCTCTGGAAACACCATATATTTT
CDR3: CASSSDRGFGSGNTIYF

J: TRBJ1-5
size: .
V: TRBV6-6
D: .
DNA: TGTGCCAGCAGTTACAGTAGTACAGCCGTTAAGGAGCCCCAGCATTTT
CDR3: CASSYSSTAVKEPQHF

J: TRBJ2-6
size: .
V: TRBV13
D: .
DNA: TGTGCCAGCAGTTTGACATCGAGCCCACTCTCTGGGGCCAACGTCCTGACTTTC
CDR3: CASSLTSSPLSGANVLTF

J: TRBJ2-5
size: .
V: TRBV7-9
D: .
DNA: TGTGCCAGCAGCCCGCACGGGGGCCAAGAGACCCAGTACTTC
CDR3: CASSPHGGQETQYF

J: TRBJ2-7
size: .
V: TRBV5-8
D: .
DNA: TGTGCCAGCAGCTTGGTGGGGCCCACCTACGAGCAGTACTTC
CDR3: CASSLVGPTYEQYF

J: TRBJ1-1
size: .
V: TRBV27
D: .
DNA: TGTGCCAGCAGAAGGTCACAGGTGTACACTGAAGCTTTCTTT
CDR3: CASRRSQVYTEAFF

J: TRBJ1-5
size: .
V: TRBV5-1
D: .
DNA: TGCGCCAGCAGCCGCGGGGGCCATCAGCCCCAGCATTTT
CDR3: CASSRGGHQPQHF

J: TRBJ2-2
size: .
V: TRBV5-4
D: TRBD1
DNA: TGTGCCAGCAGATATACAGGGGGCGGTGACACCGGGGAGCTGTTTTTT
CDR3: CASRYTGGGDTGELFF

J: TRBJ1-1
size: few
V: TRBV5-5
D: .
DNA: TGTGCCAGCAGGCAGTTTGTGAACACTGAAGCTTTCTTT
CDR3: CASRQFVNTEAFF